The 4 T cell receptor beta chains presented below share a single source sample, sequenced in a study of blood T cell repertoires in COVID-19. Generated by immunoSEQ multiplex PCR, the TCRdb table keeps only in-frame clones and is missing some. The sample has approximately 190,000 clones, over 80% seen once; the top ten hold around 6.1%. Material for sequencing was peripheral blood. These receptor sequences come from a woman in her 40s with acute or convalescent COVID-19.

The rearrangement uses TRBV15 and TRBJ1-2; D unresolved. V was clipped by 0 bases and J by 2 bases, with 4 bases between them. This CDR3 contains 13 residues. CDR1 and CDR2 (germline): LNHNV, YYDKDF (reference sequence). DNA of the CDR3: TGTGCCACCAGCAGAGATACAAACTATGGCTACACCTTC. Protein product: CATSRDTNYGYTF.

This clone has just a few counts. The rearrangement uses TRBV15 and TRBJ2-3; TRBD2 agrees at 10 bases. J was trimmed by 0 bases and V by 2 bases; bases with no gene match: 2. The CDR3 runs to 16 residues. Germline V lookup: CDR1 LNHNV, CDR2 YYDKDF (reference sequence). The chain's CDR3 is CATSRTSGVSTDTQYF. The CDR3 DNA is TGTGCCACCAGCAGAACTAGCGGGGTTAGCACAGATACGCAGTATTTT.

The V and J genes are TRBV7-3 and TRBJ2-5; D may be TRBD1 (5 bases). Per germline, CDR1 SGHTA and CDR2 FQGTGA. Trimming took off 2 bases at V and 5 bases at J, with 12 bases between the two ends. CDR3 length: 14 amino acids. The CDR3 here is CASSLFGARETQYF. The DNA of the CDR3 is TGTGCCAGCAGCTTATTTGGGGCGCGGGAGACCCAGTACTTC.

This clone turned up a few times. The chain links TRBV4-1 to TRBJ2-6; D might be TRBD2 (5 bases). Germline assignment: CDR1 MGHRA and CDR2 YSYEKL. CDR3 length: 17 amino acids. Between the trimmed V and J ends, which lost 0 bases and 0 bases, there was a span of 9 bases. The CDR3 bases are TGCGCCAGCAGCCAAGAAAGCGGCTTCTCTGGGGCCAACGTCCTGACTTTC. Protein sequence: CASSQESGFSGANVLTF.